This TCR beta chain came from a study of blood T cell repertoires in COVID-19. V lost 7 bases and J lost 1, with 14 bases in between. Germline values: CDR1 SEHNR, CDR2 FQNEAQ (reference sequence). This CDR3 region has 15 residues. Generated by immunoSEQ multiplex PCR, the TCRdb table keeps only in-frame clones and is missing some. The table includes 200,000 to 250,000 clones, around 90% detected once. Participant ages covered about 18 to 100 years across about two dozen US areas. Exposed volunteers were people who met a COVID-19 case within 2 weeks before study entry. The gene calls are TRBV7-9 and TRBJ2-1; D is possibly TRBD2 (5 bases). The receptor's source is a man younger than 40 who had been exposed to COVID-19. Sample: PBMCs or T cells enriched from blood (not recorded which). CDR3 nucleotides: TGTGCCAGCAAATCCGGGAAACTATCCTACAATGAGCAGTTCTTC. Its translation: CASKSGKLSYNEQFF. The whole variable domain, filled in from reference TRBV7-9 and TRBJ2-1, reads DTGVSQNPRHKITKRGQNVTFRCDPISEHNRLYWYRQTLGQGPEFLTYFQNEAQLEKSRLLSDRFSAERPKGSFSTLEIQRTEQGDSAMYLCASKSGKLSYNEQFFGPGTRLTVL.